The entry below gives a single TCR beta chain sequence along with its context. As yet, its antigen is unknown. V was trimmed by 6 bases and J by 7 bases, leaving 15 bases between them. There are 13 residues in the CDR3. CDR1 ENHRY and CDR2 SYGVKD come from the germline V gene. Produced via immunoSEQ multiplex PCR; TCRdb's table is partial and in-frame only. The data hold 60,000 to 65,000 clones, with 45% to 65% observed a single time. This specimen belongs to a study of cytotoxic CD8 clonotypes in ibrutinib-treated CLL. The wider study: Within the patient group, roughly 11 were relapsed/refractory and roughly 14 treatment-naive, and around 17 were IGHV unmutated.

Whole-study results and caveats: Under therapy, public clonotypes either contracted or stayed stable, and they were uncommon.

The material sequenced was PBMCs, taken after 12 months of ibrutinib treatment. The chain has TRBV10-3 and TRBJ1-2; D may be TRBD1 (5 bases). The receptor's source is a human donor with chronic lymphocytic leukemia. CDR3 loop: CAIRSDRRGGYTF. The CDR3, as DNA: TGTGCCATCAGGAGCGACCGGAGGGGTGGCTACACCTTC.